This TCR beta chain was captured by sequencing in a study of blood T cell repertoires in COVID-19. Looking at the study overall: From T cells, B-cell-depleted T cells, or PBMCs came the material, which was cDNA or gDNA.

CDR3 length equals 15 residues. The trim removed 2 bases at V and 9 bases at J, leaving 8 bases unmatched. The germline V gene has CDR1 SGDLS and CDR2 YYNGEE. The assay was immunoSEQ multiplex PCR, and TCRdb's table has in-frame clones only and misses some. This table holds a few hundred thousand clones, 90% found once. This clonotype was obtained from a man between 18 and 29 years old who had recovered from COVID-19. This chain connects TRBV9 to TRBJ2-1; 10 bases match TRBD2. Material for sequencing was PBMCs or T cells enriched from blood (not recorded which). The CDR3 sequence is CASSVNLLAGSEQFF. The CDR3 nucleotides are TGTGCCAGCAGCGTCAACCTACTAGCGGGGAGTGAGCAGTTCTTC.